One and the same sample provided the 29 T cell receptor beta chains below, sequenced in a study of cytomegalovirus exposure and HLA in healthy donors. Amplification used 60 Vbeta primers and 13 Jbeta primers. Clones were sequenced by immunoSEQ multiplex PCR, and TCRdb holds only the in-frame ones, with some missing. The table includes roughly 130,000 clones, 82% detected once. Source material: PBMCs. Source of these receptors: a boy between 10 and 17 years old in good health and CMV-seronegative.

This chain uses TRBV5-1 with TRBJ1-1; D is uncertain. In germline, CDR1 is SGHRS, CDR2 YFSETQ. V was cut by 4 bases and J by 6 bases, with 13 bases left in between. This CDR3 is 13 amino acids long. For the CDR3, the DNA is TGCGCCAGCAGCGCTGGACTACCAGCTGAAGCTTTCTTT. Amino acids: CASSAGLPAEAFF. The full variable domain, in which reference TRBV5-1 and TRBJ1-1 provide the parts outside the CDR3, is KAGVTQTPRYLIKTRGQQVTLSCSPISGHRSVSWYQQTPGQGLQFLFEYFSETQRNKGNFPGRFSGRQFSNSRSEMNVSTLELGDSALYLCASSAGLPAEAFFGQGTRLTVV.

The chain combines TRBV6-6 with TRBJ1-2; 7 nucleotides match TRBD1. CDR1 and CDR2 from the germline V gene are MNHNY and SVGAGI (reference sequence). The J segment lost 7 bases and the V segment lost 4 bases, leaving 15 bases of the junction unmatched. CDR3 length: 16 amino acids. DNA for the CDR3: TGTGCCAGCAGTTCGCTAGCAACAGGGGATAGAGGTGGCTACACCTTC. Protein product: CASSSLATGDRGGYTF.

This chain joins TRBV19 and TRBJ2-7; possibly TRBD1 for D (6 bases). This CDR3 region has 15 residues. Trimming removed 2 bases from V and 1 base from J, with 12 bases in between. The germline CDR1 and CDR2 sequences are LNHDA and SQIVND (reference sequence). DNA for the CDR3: TGTGCCAGTAGTATAAATACAGGGTGGTCCTACGAGCAGTACTTC. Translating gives CASSINTGWSYEQYF.

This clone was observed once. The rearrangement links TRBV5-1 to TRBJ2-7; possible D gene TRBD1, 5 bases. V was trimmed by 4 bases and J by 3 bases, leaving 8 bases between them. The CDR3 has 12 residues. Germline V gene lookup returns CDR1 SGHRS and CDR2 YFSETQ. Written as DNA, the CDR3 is TGCGCCAGCAGCCACGACAGCTACGAGCAGTACTTC. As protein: CASSHDSYEQYF.

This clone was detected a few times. Written as DNA, the CDR3 is TGTGCCAGCAGCTTGGTATCGTGGGGAGGACACACAGATACGCAGTATTTT. Its protein product is CASSLVSWGGHTDTQYF. The V gene is TRBV5-6, the J gene TRBJ2-3, with D possibly being TRBD2 (6 bases). Between the trimmed V and J ends, which lost 0 bases and 2 bases, there was a span of 16 bases. The CDR3 totals 17 residues. Germline assignment: CDR1 SGHDT and CDR2 YYEEEE.

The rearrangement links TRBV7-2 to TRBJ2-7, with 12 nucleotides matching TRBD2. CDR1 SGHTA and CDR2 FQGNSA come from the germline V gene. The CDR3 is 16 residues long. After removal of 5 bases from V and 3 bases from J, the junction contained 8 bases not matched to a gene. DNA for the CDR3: TGTGCCAGCAGCCAGAGGGCTAGCGGGAGGGGCTACGAGCAGTACTTC. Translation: CASSQRASGRGYEQYF.

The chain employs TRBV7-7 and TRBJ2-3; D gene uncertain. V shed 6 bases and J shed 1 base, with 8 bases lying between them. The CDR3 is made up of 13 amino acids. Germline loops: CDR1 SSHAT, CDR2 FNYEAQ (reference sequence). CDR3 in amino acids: CASSLSGTDTQYF. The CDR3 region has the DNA TGTGCCAGCAGTCTTTCCGGCACAGATACGCAGTATTTT.

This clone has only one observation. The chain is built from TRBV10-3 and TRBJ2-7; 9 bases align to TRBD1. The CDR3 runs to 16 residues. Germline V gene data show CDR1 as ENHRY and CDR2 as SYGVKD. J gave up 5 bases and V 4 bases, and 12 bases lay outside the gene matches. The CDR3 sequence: CAISAADRGERDEQYF. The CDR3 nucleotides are TGTGCCATCAGTGCCGCGGACAGGGGTGAGAGGGACGAGCAGTACTTC.

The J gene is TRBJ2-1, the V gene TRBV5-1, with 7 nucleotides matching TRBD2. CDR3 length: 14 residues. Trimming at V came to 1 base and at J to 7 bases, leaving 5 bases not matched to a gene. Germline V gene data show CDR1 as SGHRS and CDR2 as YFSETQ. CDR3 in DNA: TGCGCCAGCAGCTTGCAGCGGGGCGGGAATGAGCAGTTCTTC. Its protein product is CASSLQRGGNEQFF.

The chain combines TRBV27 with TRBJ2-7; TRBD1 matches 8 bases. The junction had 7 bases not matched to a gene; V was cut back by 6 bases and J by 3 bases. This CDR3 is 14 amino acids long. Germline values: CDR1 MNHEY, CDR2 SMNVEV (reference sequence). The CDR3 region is CASSLDRGLYEQYF. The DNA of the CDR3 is TGTGCCAGCAGCCTAGACAGGGGACTCTACGAGCAGTACTTC.

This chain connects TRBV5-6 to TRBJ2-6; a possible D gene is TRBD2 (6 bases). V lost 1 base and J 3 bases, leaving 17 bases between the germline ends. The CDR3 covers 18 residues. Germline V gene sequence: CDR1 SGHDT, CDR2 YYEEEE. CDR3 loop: CASSLFNGGPSGANVLTF. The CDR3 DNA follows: TGTGCCAGCAGCTTGTTTAATGGAGGGCCAAGTGGGGCCAACGTCCTGACTTTC.

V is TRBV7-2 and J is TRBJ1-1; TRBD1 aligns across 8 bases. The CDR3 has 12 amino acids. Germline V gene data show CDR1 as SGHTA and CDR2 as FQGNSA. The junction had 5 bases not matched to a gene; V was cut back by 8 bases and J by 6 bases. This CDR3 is CASSGGRAEAFF. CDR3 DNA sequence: TGTGCCAGCTCAGGGGGCCGCGCTGAAGCTTTCTTT.

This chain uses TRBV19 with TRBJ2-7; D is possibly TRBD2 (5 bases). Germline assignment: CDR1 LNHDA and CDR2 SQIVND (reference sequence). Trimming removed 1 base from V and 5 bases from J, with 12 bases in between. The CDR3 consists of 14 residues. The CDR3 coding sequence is TGTGCCAGTAGTATAGTCAACGGGAACCACGAGCAGTACTTC. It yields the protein CASSIVNGNHEQYF.

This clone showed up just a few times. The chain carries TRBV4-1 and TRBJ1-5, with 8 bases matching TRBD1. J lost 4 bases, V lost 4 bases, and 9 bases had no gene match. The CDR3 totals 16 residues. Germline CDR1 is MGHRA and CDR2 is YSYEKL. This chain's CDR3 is CASSRLGTGDNQPQHF. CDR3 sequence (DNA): TGCGCCAGCAGCCGTCTCGGGACAGGAGATAATCAGCCCCAGCATTTT.

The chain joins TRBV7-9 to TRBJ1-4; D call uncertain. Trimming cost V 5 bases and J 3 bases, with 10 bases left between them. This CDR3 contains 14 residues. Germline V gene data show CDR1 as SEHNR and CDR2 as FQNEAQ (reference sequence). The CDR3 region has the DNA TGTGCCAGCAGCCTAGGGAGTCCTAATGAAAAACTGTTTTTT. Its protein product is CASSLGSPNEKLFF. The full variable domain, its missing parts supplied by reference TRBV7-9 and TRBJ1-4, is DTGVSQNPRHKITKRGQNVTFRCDPISEHNRLYWYRQTLGQGPEFLTYFQNEAQLEKSRLLSDRFSAERPKGSFSTLEIQRTEQGDSAMYLCASSLGSPNEKLFFGSGTQLSVL.

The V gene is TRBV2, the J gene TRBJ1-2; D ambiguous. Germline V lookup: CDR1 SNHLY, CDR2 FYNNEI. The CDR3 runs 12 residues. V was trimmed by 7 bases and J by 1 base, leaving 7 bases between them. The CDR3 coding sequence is TGTGCCAGCACTATTTTTAACTATGGCTACACCTTC. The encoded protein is CASTIFNYGYTF. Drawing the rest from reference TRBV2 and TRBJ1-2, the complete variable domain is EPEVTQTPSHQVTQMGQEVILRCVPISNHLYFYWYRQILGQKVEFLVSFYNNEISEKSEIFDDQFSVERPDGSNFTLKIRSTKLEDSAMYFCASTIFNYGYTFGSGTRLTVV.

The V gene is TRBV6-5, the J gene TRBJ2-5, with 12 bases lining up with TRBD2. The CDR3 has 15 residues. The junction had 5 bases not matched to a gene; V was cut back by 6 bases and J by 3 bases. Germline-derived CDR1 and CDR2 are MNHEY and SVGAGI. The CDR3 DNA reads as TGTGCCAGCAGCCTTCGGACTAGCGGGAAAGAGACCCAGTACTTC. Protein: CASSLRTSGKETQYF.

In DNA form, the CDR3 reads TGTGCCAGCAGCGGGGGGGTGGGCGCCGAGCAGTACTTC. It yields the protein CASSGGVGAEQYF. The chain has TRBV9 and TRBJ2-7; D possibly corresponds to TRBD2 (6 bases). CDR1 and CDR2 from the germline V gene are SGDLS and YYNGEE. The CDR3 is made up of 13 amino acids. The V end lost 3 bases, the J end lost 6 bases, and 13 bases lay between the germline ends.

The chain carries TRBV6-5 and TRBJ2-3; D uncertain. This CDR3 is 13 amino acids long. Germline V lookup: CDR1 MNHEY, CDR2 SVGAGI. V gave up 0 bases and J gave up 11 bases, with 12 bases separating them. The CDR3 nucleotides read TGTGCCAGCAGTTACTCTGGTGCGGCTGGGCAGTATTTT. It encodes CASSYSGAAGQYF.

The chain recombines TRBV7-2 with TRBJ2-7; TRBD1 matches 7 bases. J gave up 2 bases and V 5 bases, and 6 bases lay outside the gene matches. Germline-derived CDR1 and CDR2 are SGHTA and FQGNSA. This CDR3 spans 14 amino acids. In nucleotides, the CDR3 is TGTGCCAGCAGCACCCGACAGGGACCCTACGAGCAGTACTTC. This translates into CASSTRQGPYEQYF.

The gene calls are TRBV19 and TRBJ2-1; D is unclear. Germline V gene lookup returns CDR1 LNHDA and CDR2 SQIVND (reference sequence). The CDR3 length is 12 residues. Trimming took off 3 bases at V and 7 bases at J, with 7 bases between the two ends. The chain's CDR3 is CASSIERNEQFF. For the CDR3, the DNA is TGTGCCAGTAGTATTGAGAGGAATGAGCAGTTCTTC.

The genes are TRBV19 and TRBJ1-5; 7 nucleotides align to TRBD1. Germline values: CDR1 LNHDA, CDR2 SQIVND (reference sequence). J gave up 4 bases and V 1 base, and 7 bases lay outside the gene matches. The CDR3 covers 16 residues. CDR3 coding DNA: TGTGCCAGTAGTATAGGCCGAGGGGGACAGAATCAGCCCCAGCATTTT. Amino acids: CASSIGRGGQNQPQHF.

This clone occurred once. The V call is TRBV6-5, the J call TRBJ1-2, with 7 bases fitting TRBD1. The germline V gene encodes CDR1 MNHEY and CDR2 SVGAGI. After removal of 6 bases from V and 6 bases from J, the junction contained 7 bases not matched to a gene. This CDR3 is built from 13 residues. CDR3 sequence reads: CASRPGTADGYTF. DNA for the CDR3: TGTGCCAGCAGGCCTGGGACAGCCGATGGCTACACCTTC.

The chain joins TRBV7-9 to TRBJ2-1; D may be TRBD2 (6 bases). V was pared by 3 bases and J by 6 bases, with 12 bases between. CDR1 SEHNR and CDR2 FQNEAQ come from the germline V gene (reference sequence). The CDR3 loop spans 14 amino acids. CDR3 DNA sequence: TGTGCCAGCAGCTTGGCGGGAACCTCCAATGAGCAGTTCTTC. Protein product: CASSLAGTSNEQFF.

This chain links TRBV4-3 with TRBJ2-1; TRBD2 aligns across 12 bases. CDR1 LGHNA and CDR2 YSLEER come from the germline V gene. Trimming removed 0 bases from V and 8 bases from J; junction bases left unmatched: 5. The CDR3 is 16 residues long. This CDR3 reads CASSQETSGRLDEQFF. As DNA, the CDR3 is TGCGCCAGCAGCCAAGAGACTAGCGGGAGATTAGATGAGCAGTTCTTC.

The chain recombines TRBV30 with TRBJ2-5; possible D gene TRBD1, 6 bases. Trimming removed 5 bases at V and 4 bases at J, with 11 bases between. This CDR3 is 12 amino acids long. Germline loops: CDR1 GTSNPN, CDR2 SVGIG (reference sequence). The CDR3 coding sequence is TGTGCCTGGTCACAGGGAAGAGAGACCCAGTACTTC. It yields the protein CAWSQGRETQYF.

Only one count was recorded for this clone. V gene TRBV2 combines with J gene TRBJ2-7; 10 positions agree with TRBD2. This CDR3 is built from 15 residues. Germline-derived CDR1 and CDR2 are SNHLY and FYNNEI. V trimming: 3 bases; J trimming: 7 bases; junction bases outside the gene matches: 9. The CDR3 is CASSDGLAGVGEQYF. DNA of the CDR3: TGTGCCAGCAGTGATGGGCTAGCGGGAGTAGGGGAGCAGTACTTC.

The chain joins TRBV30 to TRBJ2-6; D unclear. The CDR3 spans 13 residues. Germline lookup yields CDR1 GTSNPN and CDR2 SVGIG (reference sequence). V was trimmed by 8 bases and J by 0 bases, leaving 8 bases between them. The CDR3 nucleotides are TGTGCCCGAACAGACTCTGGGGCCAACGTCCTGACTTTC. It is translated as CARTDSGANVLTF.

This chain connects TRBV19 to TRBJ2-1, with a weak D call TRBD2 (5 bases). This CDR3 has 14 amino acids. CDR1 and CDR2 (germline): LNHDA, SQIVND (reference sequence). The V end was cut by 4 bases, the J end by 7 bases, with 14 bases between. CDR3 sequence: CASSNGLSWNEQFF. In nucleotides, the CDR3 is TGTGCCAGTAGTAATGGACTTTCCTGGAATGAGCAGTTCTTC.